Listed below are T cell receptor beta chains from one sample, sequenced in a study of cytomegalovirus exposure and HLA in healthy donors. This table comes from immunoSEQ multiplex PCR, and its TCRdb copy is limited to in-frame clones, with some not included. The data show about 150,000 clones, roughly 86% seen once. The sample taken for sequencing was PBMCs. All receptors come from a woman aged 40-49 years in good health and CMV-seronegative. Each CDR3 is given with its conserved first and last residue. D genes are given only for firm matches. Clone size is shown for a subset of rows, as once, few, many or a class of expanded clone.

clone_size j_call d_call v_call cdr3_aa cdr3_nt
NA TRBJ2-2 TRBD1 TRBV28 CASSKSTGIRELFF TGTGCCAGCAGTAAATCGACAGGGATCAGGGAGCTGTTTTTT
NA TRBJ1-1 NA TRBV6-5 CASSYIPTGNTEAFF TGTGCCAGCAGTTACATCCCGACAGGGAACACTGAAGCTTTCTTT
NA TRBJ2-3 NA TRBV5-1 CASSFLGGGTDTQYF TGCGCCAGCAGCTTTCTAGGGGGTGGCACAGATACGCAGTATTTT
NA TRBJ1-2 TRBD1 TRBV28 CASSPPGQGHNYGYTF TGTGCCAGCAGTCCTCCGGGACAGGGACATAACTATGGCTACACCTTC
NA TRBJ1-6 TRBD1 TRBV7-3 CASSQTGAISSPLHF TGTGCCAGCAGCCAGACAGGGGCAATAAGCTCACCCCTCCACTTT
NA TRBJ1-1 NA TRBV2 CASSPLGGKAFF TGTGCCAGCAGCCCCTTGGGAGGGAAAGCTTTCTTT
NA TRBJ2-1 TRBD1 TRBV10-3 CASDSGTGGYNEQFF TGTGCCAGCGACTCCGGGACAGGGGGCTACAATGAGCAGTTCTTC
NA TRBJ1-1 NA TRBV6-5 CASSTGFDTEAFF TGTGCCAGCAGTACAGGGTTCGACACTGAAGCTTTCTTT
NA TRBJ1-5 NA TRBV19 CASSIDPGQPQHF TGTGCCAGTAGTATAGATCCAGGTCAGCCCCAGCATTTT
NA TRBJ2-3 TRBD1 TRBV4-1 CASSQAGTGGDTQYF TGCGCCAGCAGCCAAGCCGGGACAGGGGGGGATACGCAGTATTTT
NA TRBJ2-5 NA TRBV7-3 CASSQDSQETQYF TGTGCCAGCAGCCAGGACAGCCAAGAGACCCAGTACTTC
few TRBJ2-1 TRBD1 TRBV7-8 CASSQNPDRGNEQFF TGTGCCAGCAGCCAAAACCCGGACAGGGGGAATGAGCAGTTCTTC
NA TRBJ2-1 TRBD2 TRBV29-1 CSVRTSGRGEQFF TGCAGCGTCCGGACTAGCGGGAGAGGTGAGCAGTTCTTC
NA TRBJ2-2 NA TRBV27 CASSFYRNTGELFF TGTGCCAGCAGTTTTTACAGAAACACCGGGGAGCTGTTTTTT
NA TRBJ2-7 NA TRBV7-2 CASSLGGRFYEQYF TGTGCCAGCAGCTTAGGGGGGCGATTCTACGAGCAGTACTTC
NA TRBJ2-2 NA TRBV5-1 CASSSLLTGNTGELFF TGCGCCAGCAGCTCCCTATTGACAGGAAACACCGGGGAGCTGTTTTTT
NA TRBJ1-1 NA TRBV7-9 CSSSLRGADTEAFF TGTTCCAGCAGCTTACGGGGGGCCGACACTGAAGCTTTCTTT
NA TRBJ1-2 TRBD1 TRBV7-9 CSSSTGTGGYGYTF TGTTCCAGCAGCACGGGGACAGGGGGTTATGGCTACACCTTC
NA TRBJ2-2 NA TRBV6-1 CASPLLTGELFF TGTGCCAGCCCATTACTAACCGGGGAGCTGTTTTTT
NA TRBJ2-1 NA TRBV4-1 CASSQSVSSYNEQFF TGCGCCAGCAGCCAATCCGTGAGCTCCTACAATGAGCAGTTCTTC
NA TRBJ2-7 NA TRBV5-4 CASSLVGGRGQYF TGTGCCAGCAGCTTGGTAGGCGGCAGAGGGCAGTACTTC
NA TRBJ2-3 NA TRBV7-9 CASSHQGPTSWADTQYF TGTGCCAGCAGCCATCAAGGCCCGACTAGTTGGGCAGATACGCAGTATTTT
NA TRBJ2-7 TRBD2 TRBV4-1 CASSQEYRTSESYEQYF TGCGCCAGCAGCCAAGAGTATCGAACTAGCGAGTCCTACGAGCAGTACTTC
NA TRBJ2-5 NA TRBV27 CASSSRPAQETQYF TGTGCCAGCAGTTCTAGGCCGGCCCAAGAGACCCAGTACTTC
NA TRBJ2-3 NA TRBV7-9 CANSQRDTDTQYF TGTGCCAACAGCCAACGGGACACAGATACGCAGTATTTT
NA TRBJ2-5 TRBD1 TRBV10-3 CAIGDREVETQYF TGTGCCATCGGGGACAGGGAGGTGGAGACCCAGTACTTC